The text below deals with one TCR beta chain. The antigen is unknown. This sample is part of a study of cytomegalovirus exposure and HLA in healthy donors. The CDR3 has 16 residues. After removal of 3 bases from V and 7 bases from J, the junction contained 10 bases not matched to a gene. Germline V gene data show CDR1 as MNHEY and CDR2 as SMNVEV (reference sequence). Study-wide points: There were approximately 150 TCR beta chains listed as cytomegalovirus-associated. In vitro confirmation showed a few CMV-associated chains to be CMV antigen specific. That first-cohort TCR clusters tended to co-occur in the approximately 110 validation repertoires was found in a later analysis.

TCRdb keeps only in-frame clones here, not all; method: immunoSEQ multiplex PCR. The table lists about 200,000 clones, 75% to 85% of them singletons. The chain carries TRBV27 and TRBJ2-1; 9 bases align to TRBD1. The receptor's source is a woman in her 30s in good health and CMV-seropositive. Sequenced: PBMCs. The CDR3 region is CASSLTTGGDWNEQFF. DNA of the CDR3: TGTGCCAGCAGTTTGACCACAGGGGGCGACTGGAATGAGCAGTTCTTC.